This is a list of T cell receptor beta chains from one sample in a study of beta chain features in type 1 diabetes. Sequencing was performed with immunoSEQ multiplex PCR; in TCRdb, only in-frame clones are kept and a portion is missing. The repertoire holds about 290,000 clones, with roughly 8% as singletons. The source material was central memory CD4+ T cells from blood. These receptors were collected from a woman aged 18 to 35 in good health. Each CDR3 is given with its conserved first and last residue. D genes are given only for firm matches. Size is stated for part of the rows, as once, few or many counts, or as a class when the clone is expanded.

>few|TRBD1|TRBV6-5|TRBJ2-1
TGTGCCAGCAGTCAGAGACAGGGTTATCAGTTCTTC
CASSQRQGYQFF
>.|.|TRBV5-6|TRBJ2-1
TGTGCCAGCAGCTCAGCTGCCCAAGGCGGCTCCTACAATGAGCAGTTCTTC
CASSSAAQGGSYNEQFF
>.|.|TRBV6-5|TRBJ2-1
TGTGCCAGCAGTGACAGGACAGTTAACAATGAGCAGTTCTTC
CASSDRTVNNEQFF
>.|.|TRBV11-2|TRBJ2-1
TGTGCCAGCAGACATGGGGCCTCCGACGTATTCTTC
CASRHGASDVFF
>few|.|TRBV5-5|TRBJ1-2
TGTGCCAGCAGCGAAAGCTGGACAGTCCTTTATGGCTACACCTTC
CASSESWTVLYGYTF
>.|TRBD1|TRBV9|TRBJ2-7
TGTGCCAGCAGCGTAGGACCCGACAGGGGCGCTTACGAGCAGTACTTC
CASSVGPDRGAYEQYF
>.|.|TRBV4-3|TRBJ2-3
TGCGCCAGCAGCCAAGATCGGCTAGCGGGGACAGGAGATACGCAGTATTTT
CASSQDRLAGTGDTQYF
>few|.|TRBV30|TRBJ1-2
TGTGCCTGGAGCCGGGACACCCAATCCTATGGCTACACCTTC
CAWSRDTQSYGYTF
>.|.|TRBV7-9|TRBJ2-6
TGTGCCAGCAGCTCGTATCGGTATCGAGGGGCCAACGTCCTGACTTTC
CASSSYRYRGANVLTF
>.|.|TRBV7-3|TRBJ1-3
TGTGCCAGCAGCTGCCGGCCGAGACAGAGAAACACCATATATTTT
CASSCRPRQRNTIYF
>many|.|TRBV14|TRBJ1-5
TGTGCCAGCAGGGTACACAGGACGATCCCCCAGTATAGCAATCAGCCCCAGCATTTT
CASRVHRTIPQYSNQPQHF
>few|.|TRBV27|TRBJ1-4
TGTGCCAGCAGTTCGTACCGGGACCAAGAAAAACTGTTTTTT
CASSSYRDQEKLFF
>few|TRBD1|TRBV19|TRBJ1-5
TGTGCCAGTAGGGACAGGGGGGATCAGCCCCAGCATTTT
CASRDRGDQPQHF
>few|TRBD1|TRBV5-6|TRBJ2-7
TGTGCCAGCAGCGTTGCGCTCCAAACAGGGGCCAACGAGCAGTACTTC
CASSVALQTGANEQYF
>.|TRBD1|TRBV5-1|TRBJ1-6
TGCGCCAGCAGCTTGGCCGTGGGGACAGGGGGTTACACTCTCCACTTT
CASSLAVGTGGYTLHF
>few|.|TRBV7-6|TRBJ1-6
TGTGCCAGCAGCCTTAACCAGGGGAATTCACCCCTCCACTTT
CASSLNQGNSPLHF
>.|.|TRBV30|TRBJ1-2
TGTGCCTGGAGAAAGGGTAACTATGGCTACACCTTC
CAWRKGNYGYTF
>few|.|TRBV5-1|TRBJ2-7
TGCGCCAGCAGCTTGAACCAAGGAGAGCAGTACTTC
CASSLNQGEQYF
>.|.|TRBV7-9|TRBJ1-5
TGTGCCAGCAGCTTAGGAGGGGGTGTGGACAATCAGCCCCAGCATTTT
CASSLGGGVDNQPQHF
>.|.|TRBV11-2|TRBJ2-3
TGTGCCAGCAGTCCTCGCCCGGGTACAGATACGCAGTATTTT
CASSPRPGTDTQYF
>many|TRBD1|TRBV5-1|TRBJ2-5
TGCGCCAGCAGCTTGGAACAGGGGGAAGAGACCCAGTACTTC
CASSLEQGEETQYF
>few|.|TRBV6-5|TRBJ2-3
TGTGCCAGCAGTTACTTCGGGAAAGAAGATACGCAGTATTTT
CASSYFGKEDTQYF
>few|.|TRBV29-1|TRBJ2-5
TGCAGCGTGAGAAGACAGCTCCAAGAGACCCAGTACTTC
CSVRRQLQETQYF
>few|.|TRBV5-5|TRBJ2-5
TGTGCCAGCAGCAACCGGGGTCCTACTCGGACCCAGTACTTC
CASSNRGPTRTQYF
>.|.|TRBV7-2|TRBJ1-5
TGTGCCAGCAGCTTAAATTCCGTTGGCCAGCCCCAGCATTTT
CASSLNSVGQPQHF
>few|.|TRBV14|TRBJ1-1
TGTGCCAGCAGCCAAGGGCTGATCACTGAAGCTTTCTTT
CASSQGLITEAFF
>.|TRBD2|TRBV2|TRBJ2-5
TGTGCCAGCAGTGCCGGGACTAGAAATCTGACCCAGTACTTC
CASSAGTRNLTQYF
>.|.|TRBV9|TRBJ2-7
TGTGCCAGCAGCGTCGGCGGCTACGAGCAGTACTTC
CASSVGGYEQYF
>few|.|TRBV9|TRBJ1-2
TGTGCCAGCAGCGTAACCAGGGACACTTCGGGCTATGGCTACACCTTC
CASSVTRDTSGYGYTF
>.|.|TRBV2|TRBJ2-3
TGTGCCAGCAGTGTGGGGCCAGGCACAGATACGCAGTATTTT
CASSVGPGTDTQYF
>.|.|TRBV4-1|TRBJ1-6
TGCGCCAGCAGCCAAGAAAGTGCAGGGGCAAGTTCACCCCTCCACTTT
CASSQESAGASSPLHF
>.|.|TRBV7-9|TRBJ1-1
TGTGCCAGCAGCTCTCAACCGAACACTGAAGCTTTCTTT
CASSSQPNTEAFF
>few|.|TRBV6-6|TRBJ1-4
TGTGCCAGTTCCCTCCGACGGAGCATTAATGAAAAACTGTTTTTT
CASSLRRSINEKLFF
>many|.|TRBV28|TRBJ2-5
TGTGCCAGCAGTTGGGGGGAGACCCAGTACTTC
CASSWGETQYF
>few|.|TRBV18|TRBJ1-5
TGTGCCAGCTCACCGGGTTCAGGGCTTAGTCAGCCCCAGCATTTT
CASSPGSGLSQPQHF